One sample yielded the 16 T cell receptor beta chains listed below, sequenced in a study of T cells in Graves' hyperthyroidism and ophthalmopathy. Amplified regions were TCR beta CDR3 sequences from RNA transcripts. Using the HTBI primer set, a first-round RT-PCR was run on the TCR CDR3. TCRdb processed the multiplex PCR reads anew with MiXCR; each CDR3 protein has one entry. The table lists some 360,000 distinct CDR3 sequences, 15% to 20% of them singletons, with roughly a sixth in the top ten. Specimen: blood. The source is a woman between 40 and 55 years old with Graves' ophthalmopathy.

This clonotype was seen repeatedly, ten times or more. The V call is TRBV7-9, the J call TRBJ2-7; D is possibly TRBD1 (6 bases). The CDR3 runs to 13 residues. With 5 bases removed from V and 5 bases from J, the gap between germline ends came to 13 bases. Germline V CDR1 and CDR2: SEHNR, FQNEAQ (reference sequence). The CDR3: CASSPRQDHEQYF. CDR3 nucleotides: TGTGCCAGCAGCCCCCGACAGGACCACGAGCAGTACTTC.

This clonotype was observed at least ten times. The CDR3 coding sequence is TGTGCCAGTAGTCAGCGGGAGGGCCTCGAGCAGTACTTC. Encoded protein: CASSQREGLEQYF. The rearrangement links TRBV19 to TRBJ2-7; the match to TRBD2 covers 10 bases. Per the germline V gene, CDR1 is LNHDA and CDR2 is SQIVND (reference sequence). CDR3 length equals 13 residues. The ends lost 5 bases at V and 6 bases at J; junction bases unmatched: 4. Based on the CDR3 plus reference TRBV19 and TRBJ2-7, the full variable domain is DGGITQSPKYLFRKEGQNVTLSCEQNLNHDAMYWYRQDPGQGLRLIYYSQIVNDFQKGDIAEGYSVSREKKESFPLTVTSAQKNPTAFYLCASSQREGLEQYFGPGTRLTVT.

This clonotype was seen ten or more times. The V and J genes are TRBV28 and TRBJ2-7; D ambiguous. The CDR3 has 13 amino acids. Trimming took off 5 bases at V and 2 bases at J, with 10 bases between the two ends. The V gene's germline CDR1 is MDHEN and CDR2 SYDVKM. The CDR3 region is CASSLFGAYEQYF. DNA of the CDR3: TGTGCCAGCAGTCTTTTTGGGGCCTACGAGCAGTACTTC.

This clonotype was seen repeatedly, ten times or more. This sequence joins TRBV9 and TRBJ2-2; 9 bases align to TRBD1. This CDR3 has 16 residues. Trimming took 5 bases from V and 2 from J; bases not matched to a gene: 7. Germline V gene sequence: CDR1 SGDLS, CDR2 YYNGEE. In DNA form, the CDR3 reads TGTGCCAGCAGTACACAGGGGGCAGGCAACACCGGGGAGCTGTTTTTT. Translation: CASSTQGAGNTGELFF.

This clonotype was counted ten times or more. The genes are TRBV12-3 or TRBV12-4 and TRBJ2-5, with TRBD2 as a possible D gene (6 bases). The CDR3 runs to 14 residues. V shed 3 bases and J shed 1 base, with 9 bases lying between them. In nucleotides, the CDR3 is TGTGCCAGCAGTTTCGGGGGAGCCCAAGAGACCCAGTACTTC. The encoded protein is CASSFGGAQETQYF.

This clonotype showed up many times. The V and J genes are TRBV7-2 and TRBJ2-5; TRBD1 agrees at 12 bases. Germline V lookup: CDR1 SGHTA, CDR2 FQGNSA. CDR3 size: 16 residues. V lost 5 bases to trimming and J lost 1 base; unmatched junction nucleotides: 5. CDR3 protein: CASSVGTGGVQETQYF. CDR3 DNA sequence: TGTGCCAGCAGCGTCGGGACAGGGGGCGTCCAAGAGACCCAGTACTTC.

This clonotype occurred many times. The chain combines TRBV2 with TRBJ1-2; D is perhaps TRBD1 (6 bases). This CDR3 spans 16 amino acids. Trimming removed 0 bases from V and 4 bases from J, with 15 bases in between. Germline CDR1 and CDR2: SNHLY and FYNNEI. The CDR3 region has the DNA TGTGCCAGCAGTGAAGCAAGGAGGACAGCCCTCTATGGCTACACCTTC. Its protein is CASSEARRTALYGYTF.

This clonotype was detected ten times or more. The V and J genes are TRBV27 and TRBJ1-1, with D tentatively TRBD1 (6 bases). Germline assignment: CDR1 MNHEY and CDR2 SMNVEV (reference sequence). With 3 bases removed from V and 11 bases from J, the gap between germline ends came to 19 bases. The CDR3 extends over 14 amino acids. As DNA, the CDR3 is TGTGCCAGCAGTTTGGGCAGGGGCACGTCATTGGCTTTCTTT. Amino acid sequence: CASSLGRGTSLAFF.

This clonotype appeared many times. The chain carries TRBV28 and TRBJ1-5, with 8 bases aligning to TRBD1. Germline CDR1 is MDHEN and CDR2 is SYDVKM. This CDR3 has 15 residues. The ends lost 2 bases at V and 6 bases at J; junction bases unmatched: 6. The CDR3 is CASSLGGTGGQPQHF. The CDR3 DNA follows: TGTGCCAGCAGTTTAGGGGGAACAGGGGGTCAGCCCCAGCATTTT. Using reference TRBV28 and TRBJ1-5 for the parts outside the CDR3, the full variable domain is DVKVTQSSRYLVKRTGEKVFLECVQDMDHENMFWYRQDPGLGLRLIYFSYDVKMKEKGDIPEGYSVSREKKERFSLILESASTNQTSMYLCASSLGGTGGQPQHFGDGTRLSIL.

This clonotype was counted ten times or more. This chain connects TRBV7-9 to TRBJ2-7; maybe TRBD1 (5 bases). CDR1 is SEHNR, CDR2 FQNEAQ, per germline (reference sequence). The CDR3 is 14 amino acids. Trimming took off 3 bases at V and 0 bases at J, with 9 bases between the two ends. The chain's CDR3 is CASSLTATSYEQYF. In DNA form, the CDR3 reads TGTGCCAGCAGCTTGACAGCTACCTCCTACGAGCAGTACTTC.

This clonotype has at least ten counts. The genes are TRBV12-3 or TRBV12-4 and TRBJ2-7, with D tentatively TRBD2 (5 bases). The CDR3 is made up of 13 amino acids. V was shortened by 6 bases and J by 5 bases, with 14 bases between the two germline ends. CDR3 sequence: CASRTTERDEQYF. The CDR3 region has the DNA TGTGCCAGCAGAACAACGGAGAGGGACGAGCAGTACTTC.

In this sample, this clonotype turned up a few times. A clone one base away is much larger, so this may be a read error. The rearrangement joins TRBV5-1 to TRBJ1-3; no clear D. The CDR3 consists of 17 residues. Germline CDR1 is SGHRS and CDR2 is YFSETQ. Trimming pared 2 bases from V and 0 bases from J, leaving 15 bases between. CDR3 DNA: TGCGCCAGCAGCTTACGCATGACTTCCAGCTCTGGAAACACCATATATTTT. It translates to CASSLRMTSSSGNTIYF.

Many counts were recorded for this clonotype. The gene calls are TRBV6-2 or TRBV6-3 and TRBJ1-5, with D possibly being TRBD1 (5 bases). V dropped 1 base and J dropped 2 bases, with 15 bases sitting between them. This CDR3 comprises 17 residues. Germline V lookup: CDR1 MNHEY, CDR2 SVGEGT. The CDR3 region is CASSYYINVRGNQPQHF. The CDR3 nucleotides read TGTGCCAGCAGTTACTACATTAACGTCAGGGGCAATCAGCCCCAGCATTTT.

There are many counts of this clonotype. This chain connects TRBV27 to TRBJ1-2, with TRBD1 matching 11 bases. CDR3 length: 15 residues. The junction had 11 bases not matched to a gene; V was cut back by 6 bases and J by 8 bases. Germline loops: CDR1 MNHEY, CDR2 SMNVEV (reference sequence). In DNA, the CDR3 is TGTGCCAGCAGCGCTGCGGGACAGGGGGGTTCCGGCTACACCTTC. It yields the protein CASSAAGQGGSGYTF.

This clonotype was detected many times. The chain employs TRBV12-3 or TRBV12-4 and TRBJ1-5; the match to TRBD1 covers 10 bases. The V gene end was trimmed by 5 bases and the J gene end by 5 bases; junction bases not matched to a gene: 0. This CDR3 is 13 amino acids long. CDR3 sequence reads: CASSGQGDQPQHF. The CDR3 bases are TGTGCCAGCAGTGGACAGGGGGATCAGCCCCAGCATTTT.

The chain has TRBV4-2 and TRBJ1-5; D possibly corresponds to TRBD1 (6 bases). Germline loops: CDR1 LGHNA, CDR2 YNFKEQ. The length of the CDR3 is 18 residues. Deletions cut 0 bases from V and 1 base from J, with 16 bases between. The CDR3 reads CASSQDVWRGLSNQPQHF. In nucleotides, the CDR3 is TGTGCCAGCAGCCAAGACGTATGGAGGGGGTTAAGCAATCAGCCCCAGCATTTT.